This T cell receptor (beta chain) came from a study of cytomegalovirus exposure and HLA in healthy donors. Both 60 Vbeta primers and 13 Jbeta primers went into the PCR. Generated by immunoSEQ multiplex PCR, the TCRdb table keeps only in-frame clones and is missing some. Of around 130,000 clones in the sample, 76% are singletons; the top ten hold about 1.7%. Note on this clone: The antigen is undetermined.

Broader study findings: In a later analysis, several top co-occurrence clusters appeared linked to parvovirus B19, influenza, CMV and Epstein-Barr virus. Versus the roughly 670-donor mean, an Asian-associated ancestry cluster reportedly showed fewer N-insertions in a later analysis. Sequencing probably produced one cluster of sequence variants that were highly shared.

Trimming removed 0 bases at V and 7 bases at J, with 10 bases between. The CDR3 is 14 residues long. Germline values: CDR1 MGHRA, CDR2 YSYEKL. The V gene is TRBV4-1, the J gene TRBJ1-5, with D hard to call. The sequence was obtained from a man aged 35-49 years in good health and CMV-seronegative. Sequenced sample: PBMCs. CDR3 sequence reads: CASSQEQSEQPQHF. Here the CDR3 DNA reads TGCGCCAGCAGCCAAGAACAGTCCGAGCAGCCCCAGCATTTT.